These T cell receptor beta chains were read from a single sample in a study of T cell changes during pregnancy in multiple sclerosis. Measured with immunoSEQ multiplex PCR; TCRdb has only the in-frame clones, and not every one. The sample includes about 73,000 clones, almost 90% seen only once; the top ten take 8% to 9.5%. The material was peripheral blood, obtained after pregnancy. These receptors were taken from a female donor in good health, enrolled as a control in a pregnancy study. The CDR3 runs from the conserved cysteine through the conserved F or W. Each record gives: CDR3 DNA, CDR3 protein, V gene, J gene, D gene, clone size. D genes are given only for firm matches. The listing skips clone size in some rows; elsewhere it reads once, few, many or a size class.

cdr3_nt: TGTGCCAGCAGCCGTACCGGGACAGGGTCTGGTTCACCCCTCCACTTT; cdr3_aa: CASSRTGTGSGSPLHF; v_call: TRBV9; j_call: TRBJ1-6; d_call: TRBD1; clone_size: NA
cdr3_nt: TGTGCCAGCAGCGCCGCTAGCCCCGACGGGGTGTATGAGCAGTTCTTC; cdr3_aa: CASSAASPDGVYEQFF; v_call: TRBV9; j_call: TRBJ2-1; d_call: NA; clone_size: NA
cdr3_nt: TGTGCCAGCAGTGACGGGTGGAATCAGCCCCAGCATTTT; cdr3_aa: CASSDGWNQPQHF; v_call: TRBV2; j_call: TRBJ1-5; d_call: NA; clone_size: NA
cdr3_nt: TGTGCCAGCAGCCTTACAGGGCTTGAAGCTTTCTTT; cdr3_aa: CASSLTGLEAFF; v_call: TRBV7-9; j_call: TRBJ1-1; d_call: NA; clone_size: NA
cdr3_nt: TGCGCCAGCAGCTCTGACAGACCTGACACGAATGAGCAGTTCTTC; cdr3_aa: CASSSDRPDTNEQFF; v_call: TRBV5-1; j_call: TRBJ2-1; d_call: NA; clone_size: once
cdr3_nt: TGTGCCAGCAGCTTATTTTCAGCGGGGGGTAGCTCCTACAATGAGCAGTTCTTC; cdr3_aa: CASSLFSAGGSSYNEQFF; v_call: TRBV5-6; j_call: TRBJ2-1; d_call: TRBD2; clone_size: NA
cdr3_nt: TGTGCCTGGAGCCACGGGGGACTCCAAGAGACCCAGTACTTC; cdr3_aa: CAWSHGGLQETQYF; v_call: TRBV30; j_call: TRBJ2-5; d_call: NA; clone_size: NA
cdr3_nt: TGTGCCAGCAGCTTAAGACAGGGGGCCTTGAACACTGAAGCTTTCTTT; cdr3_aa: CASSLRQGALNTEAFF; v_call: TRBV13; j_call: TRBJ1-1; d_call: TRBD1; clone_size: few
cdr3_nt: TGTGCCAGCAGCCTAGTAGTAGGACTGGGGATGGAGCAGTTCTTC; cdr3_aa: CASSLVVGLGMEQFF; v_call: TRBV2; j_call: TRBJ2-1; d_call: NA; clone_size: NA
cdr3_nt: TGCGCCAGCAGAACGACGGGTAACACTGAAGCTTTCTTT; cdr3_aa: CASRTTGNTEAFF; v_call: TRBV4-3; j_call: TRBJ1-1; d_call: NA; clone_size: few
cdr3_nt: TGCGCCAGCAGCTTGGTTAGCGGGAGTGGAAATGAGCAGTTCTTC; cdr3_aa: CASSLVSGSGNEQFF; v_call: TRBV5-1; j_call: TRBJ2-1; d_call: TRBD2; clone_size: NA
cdr3_nt: TGTGCCAGCATGGCAGACTCCAGCACAGATACGCAGTATTTT; cdr3_aa: CASMADSSTDTQYF; v_call: TRBV7-8; j_call: TRBJ2-3; d_call: NA; clone_size: NA
cdr3_nt: TGTGCCAGCAGCCTACGACAGGGGGTGAACTCTGGAAACACCATATATTTT; cdr3_aa: CASSLRQGVNSGNTIYF; v_call: TRBV11-2; j_call: TRBJ1-3; d_call: TRBD1; clone_size: NA
cdr3_nt: TGTGCCAGCTCACTTCCTGGCGGTTATGGCAATCAGCCCCAGCATTTT; cdr3_aa: CASSLPGGYGNQPQHF; v_call: TRBV18; j_call: TRBJ1-5; d_call: NA; clone_size: NA
cdr3_nt: TGTGCCAGCAGCCCTAACGAGGGGACTGGCTTCACAGATACGCAGTATTTT; cdr3_aa: CASSPNEGTGFTDTQYF; v_call: TRBV7-8; j_call: TRBJ2-3; d_call: NA; clone_size: NA
cdr3_nt: TGTGCCAGCAGTTACTCGAGGGTGGGGGAGCTGTTTTTT; cdr3_aa: CASSYSRVGELFF; v_call: TRBV6-5; j_call: TRBJ2-2; d_call: NA; clone_size: NA
cdr3_nt: TGCGCCAGCAGCTTGGGAGGCGACCGCACAGATACGCAGTATTTT; cdr3_aa: CASSLGGDRTDTQYF; v_call: TRBV5-1; j_call: TRBJ2-3; d_call: NA; clone_size: NA
cdr3_nt: TGTGCCAGCAGTGAAAGTGGGGACTTTGGAGGCTACACCTTC; cdr3_aa: CASSESGDFGGYTF; v_call: TRBV6-1; j_call: TRBJ1-2; d_call: NA; clone_size: NA
cdr3_nt: TGTGCCAGCAGCCCCGGGGGTCTGTACAATGAGCAGTTCTTC; cdr3_aa: CASSPGGLYNEQFF; v_call: TRBV28; j_call: TRBJ2-1; d_call: NA; clone_size: few
cdr3_nt: TGTGCCAGCAGCTTAGAAAGCGGGGGGGCCAATGAGCAGTTCTTC; cdr3_aa: CASSLESGGANEQFF; v_call: TRBV11-3; j_call: TRBJ2-1; d_call: TRBD2; clone_size: NA
cdr3_nt: TGCGCCAGCAGCTTGCAAGAGACAGGGACCATGAACACTGAAGCTTTCTTT; cdr3_aa: CASSLQETGTMNTEAFF; v_call: TRBV5-1; j_call: TRBJ1-1; d_call: TRBD1; clone_size: NA
cdr3_nt: TGTGCCAGCAGCTCGGGACTAGCGCCCTACGAGCAGTACTTC; cdr3_aa: CASSSGLAPYEQYF; v_call: TRBV5-4; j_call: TRBJ2-7; d_call: TRBD2; clone_size: NA